The rows below give T cell receptor beta chains drawn from one sample of a study of CD8+CD57+ T cells in acquired aplastic anemia. TCRdb itself ran the reads through MiXCR, one entry per CDR3 protein. This table holds 150,000 to 200,000 distinct CDR3 sequences, 35% to 55% found once. The sequenced sample consisted of sorted CD4+, CD8+, or CD8+CD57+ T cells (not recorded which) from PBMCs. These receptors came from a human donor in good health. Both conserved end residues are part of each CDR3. The D gene is left open where the match is weak. The size field is filled for only some rows; it gives once, few, many or a size class.

j_call | v_call | d_call | clone_size | cdr3_nt | cdr3_aa
TRBJ2-2 | TRBV24-1 | TRBD1 | - | TGTGCCACCAGTGAAACCGGACAGGGACTTTCCGGGGAGCTGTTTTTT | CATSETGQGLSGELFF
TRBJ1-6 | TRBV5-1 | - | - | TGCGCCAGCTCGGAGGCGTCGAATTCACCCCTCCACTTT | CASSEASNSPLHF
TRBJ2-3 | TRBV9 | - | many | TGTGCCAGCAGCGCCCATGGACTCCTCACAGATACGCAGTATTTT | CASSAHGLLTDTQYF
TRBJ2-7 | TRBV19 | - | - | TGTGCCAGTAGTGAACGTAGTCGGCCCCCCTACGAGCAGTACTTC | CASSERSRPPYEQYF
TRBJ2-7 | TRBV6-1 | - | many | TGTGCCAGCAGTGTGCGGGACATATCCTACGAGCAGTACTTC | CASSVRDISYEQYF
TRBJ2-7 | TRBV12-3/TRBV12-4 | TRBD1 | many | TGTGCCAGCAGTCACAGGGGACCCTCCTACGAGCAGTACTTC | CASSHRGPSYEQYF
TRBJ2-7 | TRBV7-9 | - | - | TGTGCCAGCAGCTTGCCCGAAAACGAGCAGTACTTC | CASSLPENEQYF
TRBJ2-3 | TRBV6-1 | - | few | TGTGCCAGCAAAGGGGACAAGGGGACCACAGATACGCAGTATTTT | CASKGDKGTTDTQYF
TRBJ2-7 | TRBV4-2 | - | many | TGTGCCAGCAGCCAACCAGGCAGCTCCTACGAGCAGTACTTC | CASSQPGSSYEQYF
TRBJ1-1 | TRBV2 | - | - | TGTGCCAGCAGTGTTGAGACGGTGAACACTGAAGCTTTCTTT | CASSVETVNTEAFF
TRBJ2-7 | TRBV15 | - | - | TGTGCCACCAGCAGAGATCAAAACGTCTACCGGTCAGGGGTGTACTTC | CATSRDQNVYRSGVYF
TRBJ1-1 | TRBV6-2/TRBV6-3 | TRBD1 | - | TGTGCCAGCAGGTCAGGGGGGGTCATGAACACTGAAGCTTTCTTT | CASRSGGVMNTEAFF
TRBJ1-6 | TRBV10-3 | - | - | TGTGCCATCAGTGAGTCAGTCAGGGGTTTCTCCCCCCTCCACTTT | CAISESVRGFSPLHF
TRBJ1-1 | TRBV4-3 | - | many | TGCGCCAGCAGCCAAGCTTTTTCCCTGAACACTGAAGCTTTCTTT | CASSQAFSLNTEAFF
TRBJ2-2 | TRBV20-1 | - | many | TGCAGTGCTAGGCAGACAGGACGAGTCACCGGGGAGCTGTTTTTT | CSARQTGRVTGELFF
TRBJ2-7 | TRBV6-2/TRBV6-3 | TRBD1 | - | TGTGCCAGCCGATCCGGGACAGGGACCTACGAGCAGTACTTC | CASRSGTGTYEQYF
TRBJ2-7 | TRBV5-6 | - | many | TGTGCCAGCAGCTTGCGGAGCTTTGAGCAGTACTTC | CASSLRSFEQYF
TRBJ2-2 | TRBV25-1 | TRBD2 | few | TGTGCCAGCAGTGCCGCGGGAGGCACCGGGGAGCTGTTTTTT | CASSAAGGTGELFF
TRBJ1-1 | TRBV27 | TRBD1 | - | TGTGCCAGCATCACCCGGGACAGGGAAGTAGGCCGGATGAACACTGAAGCTTTCTTT | CASITRDREVGRMNTEAFF
TRBJ1-4 | TRBV15 | - | - | TGTGCCACCAGCGTCCACAGGGCTAATGAAAAACTGTTTTTT | CATSVHRANEKLFF
TRBJ2-3 | TRBV7-9 | - | - | TGTGCCAGCAGCTCCCAAATTGCAGATACGCAGTATTTT | CASSSQIADTQYF
TRBJ2-2 | TRBV2 | - | - | TGTGCCAGCAGTGTTCAGATTAACACCGGGGAGCTGTTTTTT | CASSVQINTGELFF
TRBJ2-3 | TRBV24-1 | - | - | TGTGCCACCAGTGACCCCGGGCCCCCTGGAACGCAGTATTTT | CATSDPGPPGTQYF
TRBJ2-7 | TRBV24-1 | TRBD1 | - | TGTGCTCCCCGACAGGGAATGGACTACGAGCAGTACTTC | CAPRQGMDYEQYF
TRBJ2-7 | TRBV20-1 | - | many | TGCAGTGCCGAGGACCCCATCTCTACTCGGGAGCAGTACTTC | CSAEDPISTREQYF
TRBJ2-3 | TRBV6-2/TRBV6-3 | - | many | TGTGCCAGCAGCCGGGACGGAAGCACAGATACGCAGTATTTT | CASSRDGSTDTQYF
TRBJ2-1 | TRBV5-1 | - | - | TGCGCCAGCAGCTTTGGAGGGCCAAGTGAGCAGTTCTTC | CASSFGGPSEQFF
TRBJ2-3 | TRBV20-1 | TRBD2 | many | TGCAGTGCTACCGACAGACTAGCGGGGGGAACCACAGATACGCAGTATTTT | CSATDRLAGGTTDTQYF
TRBJ1-5 | TRBV7-8 | - | once | TGCGCCAGCAGCCAAGATCGGGCTCAGCCCCAGCATTTT | CASSQDRAQPQHF
TRBJ2-7 | TRBV28 | - | few | TGTGCCAGCAGTTTGGACCCCAGGGTCCCCTACGAGCAGTACTTC | CASSLDPRVPYEQYF
TRBJ2-5 | TRBV7-2 | - | - | TGTGCCGGCAGCTACACAGGGCCGGAGACCCAGTACTTC | CAGSYTGPETQYF
TRBJ1-6 | TRBV5-1 | - | - | TGCGCCAGCAGCTTGGACGGGGGGAATTCACCCCTCCACTTT | CASSLDGGNSPLHF
TRBJ2-6 | TRBV19 | - | many | TGTGCCAGTAGTATTACGTACTTGGGGGCCAACGTCCTGACTTTC | CASSITYLGANVLTF
TRBJ2-7 | TRBV20-1 | TRBD2 | - | TGCAGTGCTAGAGACGTAGCGGGAGTGGGCGAGCAGTACTTC | CSARDVAGVGEQYF
TRBJ1-4 | TRBV7-9 | TRBD1 | many | TGTGCCAGCAGCTTAGGAGGACAGGGAAGTGAAAAACTGTTTTTT | CASSLGGQGSEKLFF
TRBJ2-1 | TRBV19 | TRBD2 | - | TGTGCCAGTAGTATGGCGGGACTAGCGGGATCACCAAATGAGCAGTTCTTC | CASSMAGLAGSPNEQFF
TRBJ2-1 | TRBV5-1 | TRBD2 | - | TGCGCCAGCAGCAGGGACTATCATGAGCAGTTCTTC | CASSRDYHEQFF
TRBJ1-5 | TRBV20-1 | TRBD1 | - | TGCAGTGCTAGAGTAAGGGGGCGCGGGAGCAATCAGCCCCAGCATTTT | CSARVRGRGSNQPQHF
TRBJ2-2 | TRBV5-1 | TRBD2 | many | TGCGCCAGCAGCTGGCTAGCGGGAGGCACCGGGGAGCTGTTTTTT | CASSWLAGGTGELFF
TRBJ2-7 | TRBV7-8 | - | - | TGTGCCAGCAGGAGACAGAGCTACGAGCAGTACTTC | CASRRQSYEQYF
TRBJ2-3 | TRBV7-8 | - | - | TGTGCCAGCAGACCGATCCTTAGCACAGATACGCAGTATTTT | CASRPILSTDTQYF
TRBJ2-5 | TRBV7-2 | - | - | TGTGCCAGCAGCTCGGACCGAATAGAGACCCAGTACTTC | CASSSDRIETQYF
TRBJ2-3 | TRBV4-1 | TRBD2 | - | TGCGCCAGCAGCCGGTCGTCAAGCGGGGGGGCGCGCCCAGATACGCAGTATTTT | CASSRSSSGGARPDTQYF
TRBJ2-5 | TRBV19 | - | - | TGTGCCAGTAGTATGGGGGGGGCCAGTGAGACCCAGTACTTC | CASSMGGASETQYF
TRBJ2-2 | TRBV10-3 | - | once | TGTGCCAGCAGTCAACAGGGCTGTGCGAACACCGGGGAGCTGTTTTTT | CASSQQGCANTGELFF
TRBJ2-5 | TRBV7-2 | - | - | TGTGCCAGCAGCTTTCAGGGGGGGATTGAGACCCAGTACTTC | CASSFQGGIETQYF
TRBJ1-1 | TRBV6-1 | - | - | TGTGCCAGCAGCCGACGGACTTCTTGGATAGAAGCTTTCTTT | CASSRRTSWIEAFF
TRBJ2-5 | TRBV2 | TRBD1 | many | TGTGCCAGCAACAGGGGGCGTCAAGAGACCCAGTACTTC | CASNRGRQETQYF
TRBJ1-1 | TRBV14 | - | once | TGTGCCAGCAGTCGCCAAGCTTTCTTT | CASSRQAFF
TRBJ2-5 | TRBV10-3 | - | - | TGTGCCATCAGTGAGAGAGGGGGAGGCGGGGGCCAAGAGACCCAGTACTTC | CAISERGGGGGQETQYF
TRBJ2-7 | TRBV5-1 | - | many | TGCGCCAGCAGCCCCGGGGCAGGGTTCCACGAGCAGTACTTC | CASSPGAGFHEQYF
TRBJ2-5 | TRBV12-3/TRBV12-4 | TRBD1 | - | TGTGCCAGCAGTCCAGGGACAGTACAAGAGACCCAGTACTTC | CASSPGTVQETQYF
TRBJ2-1 | TRBV25-1 | TRBD1 | - | TGTGCCAGCACCTCGGGACAGGGGGTTGACAATGAGCAGTTCTTC | CASTSGQGVDNEQFF